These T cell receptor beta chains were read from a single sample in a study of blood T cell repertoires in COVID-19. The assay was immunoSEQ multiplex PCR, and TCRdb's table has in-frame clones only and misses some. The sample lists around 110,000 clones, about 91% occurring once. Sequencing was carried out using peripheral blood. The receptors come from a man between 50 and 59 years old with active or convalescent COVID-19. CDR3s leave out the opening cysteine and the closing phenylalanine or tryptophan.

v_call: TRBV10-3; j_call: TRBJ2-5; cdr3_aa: ATQGQATNRQETQY
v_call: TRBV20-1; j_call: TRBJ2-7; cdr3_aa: SASSSLSSYEQY
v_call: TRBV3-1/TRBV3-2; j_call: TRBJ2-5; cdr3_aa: ASSQEVSQETQY
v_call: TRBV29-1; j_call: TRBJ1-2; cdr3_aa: SVRPGQGFYT
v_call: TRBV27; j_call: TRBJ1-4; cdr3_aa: ASSLSTGTLAEKLF
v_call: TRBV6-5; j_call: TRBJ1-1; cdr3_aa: ASRSPSGYTEAF
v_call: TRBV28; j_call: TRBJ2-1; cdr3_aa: ASSLGTGEHNEQF
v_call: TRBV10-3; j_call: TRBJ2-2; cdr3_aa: ATRRDLEYTGELF
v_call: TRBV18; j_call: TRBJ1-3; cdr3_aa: ASSPPGGRASGNTIY
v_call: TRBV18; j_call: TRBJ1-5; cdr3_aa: ASSFTGLPQPQH
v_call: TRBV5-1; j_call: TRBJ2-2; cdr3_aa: ASSSRGTRYTGELF
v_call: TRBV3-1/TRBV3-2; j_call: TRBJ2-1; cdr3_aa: ASSLWTSGRGASYNEQF
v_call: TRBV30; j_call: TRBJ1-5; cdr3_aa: AWSPPGTGNQPQH
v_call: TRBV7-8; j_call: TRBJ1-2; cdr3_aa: ASSQQNYGYT
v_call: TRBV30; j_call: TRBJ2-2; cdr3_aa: AWTSGRVSGTGELF
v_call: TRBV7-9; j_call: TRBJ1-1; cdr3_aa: ASSLATGGLNTEAF
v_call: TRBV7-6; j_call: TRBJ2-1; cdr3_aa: ASSLILQGASYNEQF
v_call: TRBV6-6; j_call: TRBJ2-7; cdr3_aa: ASSYSGTSLSYEQY
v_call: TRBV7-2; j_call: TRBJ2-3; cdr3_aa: ASSFSVGETDTQY
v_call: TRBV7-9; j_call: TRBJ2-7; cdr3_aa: ASSPRTSAYEQY